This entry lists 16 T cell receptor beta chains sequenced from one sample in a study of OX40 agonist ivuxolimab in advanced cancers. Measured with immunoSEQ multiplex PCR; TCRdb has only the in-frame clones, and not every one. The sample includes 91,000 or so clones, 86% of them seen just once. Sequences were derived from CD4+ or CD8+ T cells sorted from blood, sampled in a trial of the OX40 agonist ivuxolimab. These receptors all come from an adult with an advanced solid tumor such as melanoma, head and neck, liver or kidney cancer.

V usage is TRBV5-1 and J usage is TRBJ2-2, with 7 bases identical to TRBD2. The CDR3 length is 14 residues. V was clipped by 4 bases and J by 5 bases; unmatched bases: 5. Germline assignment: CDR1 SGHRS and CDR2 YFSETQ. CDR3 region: CASSLTSETGELFF. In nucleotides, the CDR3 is TGCGCCAGCAGCCTTACTAGCGAGACCGGGGAGCTGTTTTTT.

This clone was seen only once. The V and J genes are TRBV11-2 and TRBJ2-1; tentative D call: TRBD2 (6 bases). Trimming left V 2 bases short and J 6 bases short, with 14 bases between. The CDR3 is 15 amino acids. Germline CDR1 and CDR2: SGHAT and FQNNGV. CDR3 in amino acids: CASSLRLAITNEQFF. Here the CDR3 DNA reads TGTGCCAGCAGCTTACGTCTAGCGATAACCAATGAGCAGTTCTTC.

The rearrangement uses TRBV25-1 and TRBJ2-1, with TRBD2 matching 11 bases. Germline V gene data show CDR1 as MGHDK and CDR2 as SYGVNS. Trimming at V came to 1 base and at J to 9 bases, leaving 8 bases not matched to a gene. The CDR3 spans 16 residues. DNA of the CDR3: TGTGCCAGCAGTGAATTTCTAGCGGGGGGATTGGGTGAGCAGTTCTTC. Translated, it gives CASSEFLAGGLGEQFF.

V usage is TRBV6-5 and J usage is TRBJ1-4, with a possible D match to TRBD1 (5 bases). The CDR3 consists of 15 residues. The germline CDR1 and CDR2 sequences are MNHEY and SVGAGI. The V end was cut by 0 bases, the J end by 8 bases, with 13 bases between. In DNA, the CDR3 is TGTGCCAGCAGTTACTCGGGGGAGTCGAGGGAAAAACTGTTTTTT. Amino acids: CASSYSGESREKLFF.

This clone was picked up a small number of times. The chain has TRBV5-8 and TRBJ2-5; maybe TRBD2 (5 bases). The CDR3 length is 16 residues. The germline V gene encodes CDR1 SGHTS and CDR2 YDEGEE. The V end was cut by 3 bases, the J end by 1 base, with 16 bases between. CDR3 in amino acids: CASSYGRGRGQETQYF. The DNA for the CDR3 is TGTGCCAGCAGCTATGGGCGAGGGAGAGGCCAAGAGACCCAGTACTTC.

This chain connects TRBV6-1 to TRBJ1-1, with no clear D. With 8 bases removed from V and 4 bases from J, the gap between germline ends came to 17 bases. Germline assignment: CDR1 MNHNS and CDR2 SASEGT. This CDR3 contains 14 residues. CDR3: CASLEWRAPTEAFF. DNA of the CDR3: TGTGCCAGCCTTGAGTGGAGGGCGCCCACTGAAGCTTTCTTT.

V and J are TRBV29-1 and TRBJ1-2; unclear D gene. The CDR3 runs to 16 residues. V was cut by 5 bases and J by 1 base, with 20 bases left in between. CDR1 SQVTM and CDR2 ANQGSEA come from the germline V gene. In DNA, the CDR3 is TGCAGCGTTCCCTCCGAGCCCAGTAACTATAACTATGGCTACACCTTC. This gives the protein CSVPSEPSNYNYGYTF.

The CDR3 sequence is CASSLVASGGHNEQFF. As DNA, the CDR3 is TGCGCCAGCAGCTTGGTTGCTAGCGGGGGACACAATGAGCAGTTCTTC. This chain joins TRBV5-1 and TRBJ2-1, with 10 positions matching TRBD2. This CDR3 has 16 amino acids. Trimming cost V 0 bases and J 5 bases; bases outside gene matches: 5. Germline CDR1 is SGHRS and CDR2 is YFSETQ. The complete variable domain, with remaining parts taken from reference TRBV5-1 and TRBJ2-1, reads KAGVTQTPRYLIKTRGQQVTLSCSPISGHRSVSWYQQTPGQGLQFLFEYFSETQRNKGNFPGRFSGRQFSNSRSEMNVSTLELGDSALYLCASSLVASGGHNEQFFGPGTRLTVL.

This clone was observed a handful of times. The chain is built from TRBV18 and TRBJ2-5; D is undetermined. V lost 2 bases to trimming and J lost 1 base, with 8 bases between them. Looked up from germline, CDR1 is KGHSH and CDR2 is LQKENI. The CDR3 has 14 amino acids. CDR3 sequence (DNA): TGTGCCAGCTCACCAGACCCGTTCCAAGAGACCCAGTACTTC. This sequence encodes CASSPDPFQETQYF.

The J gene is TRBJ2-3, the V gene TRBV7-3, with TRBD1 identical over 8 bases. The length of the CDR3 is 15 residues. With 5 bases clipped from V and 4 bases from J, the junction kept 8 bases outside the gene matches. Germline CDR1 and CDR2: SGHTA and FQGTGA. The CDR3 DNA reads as TGTGCCAGCAGCCTCCAGGGGGCGAAGGCAGATACGCAGTATTTT. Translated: CASSLQGAKADTQYF.

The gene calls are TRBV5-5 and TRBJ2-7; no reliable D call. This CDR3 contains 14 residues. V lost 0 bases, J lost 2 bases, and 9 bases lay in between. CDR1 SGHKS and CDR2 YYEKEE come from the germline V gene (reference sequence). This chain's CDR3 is CASSLEARTYEQYF. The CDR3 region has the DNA TGTGCCAGCAGCTTGGAGGCACGAACCTACGAGCAGTACTTC.

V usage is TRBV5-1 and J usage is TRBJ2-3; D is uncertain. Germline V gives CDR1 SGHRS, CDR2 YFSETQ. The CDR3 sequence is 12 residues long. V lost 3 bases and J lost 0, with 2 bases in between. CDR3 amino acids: CASSYSTDTQYF. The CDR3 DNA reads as TGCGCCAGCAGCTATAGCACAGATACGCAGTATTTT.

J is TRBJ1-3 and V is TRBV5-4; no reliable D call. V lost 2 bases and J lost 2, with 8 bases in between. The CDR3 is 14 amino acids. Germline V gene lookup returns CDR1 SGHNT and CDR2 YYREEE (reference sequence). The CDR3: CASSFMGAGNTIYF. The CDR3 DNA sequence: TGTGCCAGCAGCTTTATGGGAGCTGGAAACACCATATATTTT.

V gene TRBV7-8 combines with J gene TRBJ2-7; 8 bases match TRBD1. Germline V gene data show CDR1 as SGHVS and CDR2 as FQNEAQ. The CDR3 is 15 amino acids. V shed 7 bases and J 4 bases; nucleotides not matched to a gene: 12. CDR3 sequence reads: CASTLGDRKPYEQYF. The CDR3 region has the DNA TGTGCCAGCACCCTAGGGGACAGGAAGCCTTACGAGCAGTACTTC.

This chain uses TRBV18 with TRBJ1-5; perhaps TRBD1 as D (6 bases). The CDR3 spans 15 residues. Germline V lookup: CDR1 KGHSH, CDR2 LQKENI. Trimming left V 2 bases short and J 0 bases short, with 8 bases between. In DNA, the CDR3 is TGTGCCAGCTCACCAATGGGGGCTAGCAATCAGCCCCAGCATTTT. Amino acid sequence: CASSPMGASNQPQHF.

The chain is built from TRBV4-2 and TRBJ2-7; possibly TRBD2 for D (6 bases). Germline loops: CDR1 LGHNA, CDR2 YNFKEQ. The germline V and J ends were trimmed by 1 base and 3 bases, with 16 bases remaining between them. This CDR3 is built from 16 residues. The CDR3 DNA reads TGTGCCAGCAGCCAAGCCCGGGAGTTGGGTTTCTACGAGCAGTACTTC. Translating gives CASSQARELGFYEQYF.